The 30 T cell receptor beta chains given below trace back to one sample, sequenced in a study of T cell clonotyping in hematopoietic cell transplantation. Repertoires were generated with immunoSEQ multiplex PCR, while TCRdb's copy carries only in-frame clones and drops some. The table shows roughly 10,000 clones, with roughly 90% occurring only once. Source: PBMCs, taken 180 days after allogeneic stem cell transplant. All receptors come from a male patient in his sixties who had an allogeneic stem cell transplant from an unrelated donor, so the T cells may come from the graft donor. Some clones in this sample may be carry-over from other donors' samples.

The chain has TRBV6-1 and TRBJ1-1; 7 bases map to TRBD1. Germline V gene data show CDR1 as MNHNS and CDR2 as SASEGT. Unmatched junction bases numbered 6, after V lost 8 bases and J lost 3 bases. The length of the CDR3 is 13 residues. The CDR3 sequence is CASGATGDTEAFF. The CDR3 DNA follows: TGTGCCAGCGGAGCAACAGGGGACACTGAAGCTTTCTTT.

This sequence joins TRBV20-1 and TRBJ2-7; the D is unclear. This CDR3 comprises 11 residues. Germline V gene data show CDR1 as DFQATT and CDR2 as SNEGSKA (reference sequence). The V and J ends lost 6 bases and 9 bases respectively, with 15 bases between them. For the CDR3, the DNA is TGCAGTGCCGGTGAGAATACGGGGCAGTACTTC. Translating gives CSAGENTGQYF.

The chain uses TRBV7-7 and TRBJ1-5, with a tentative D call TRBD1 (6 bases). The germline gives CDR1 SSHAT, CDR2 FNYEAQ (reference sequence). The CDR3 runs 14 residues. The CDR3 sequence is CAYPGGRDNQPQHF. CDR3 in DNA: TGTGCTTACCCGGGGGGCAGGGATAATCAGCCCCAGCATTTT.

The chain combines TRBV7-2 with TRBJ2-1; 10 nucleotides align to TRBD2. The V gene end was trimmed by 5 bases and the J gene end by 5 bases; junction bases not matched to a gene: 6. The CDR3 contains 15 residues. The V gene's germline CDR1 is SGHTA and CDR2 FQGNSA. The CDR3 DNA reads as TGTGCCAGCAGCGAAGGGACTAGCGCAGACAATGAGCAGTTCTTC. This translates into CASSEGTSADNEQFF. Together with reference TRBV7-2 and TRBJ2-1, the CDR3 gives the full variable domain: GAGVSQSPSNKVTEKGKDVELRCDPISGHTALYWYRQSLGQGLEFLIYFQGNSAPDKSGLPSDRFSAERTGGSVSTLTIQRTQQEDSAVYLCASSEGTSADNEQFFGPGTRLTVL.

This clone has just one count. CDR3 bases: TGTGCCAGCAGCTTGTGGGGAGTATGGACCGGGGAGCTGTTTTTT. Its protein product is CASSLWGVWTGELFF. The chain uses TRBV5-6 and TRBJ2-2; D is possibly TRBD2 (5 bases). Germline assignment: CDR1 SGHDT and CDR2 YYEEEE. V lost 1 base and J lost 5, with 12 bases in between. The CDR3 has 15 amino acids.

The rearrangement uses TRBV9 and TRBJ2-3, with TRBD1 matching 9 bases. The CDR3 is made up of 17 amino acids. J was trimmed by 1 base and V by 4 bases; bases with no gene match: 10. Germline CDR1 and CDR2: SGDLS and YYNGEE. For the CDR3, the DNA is TGTGCCAGCAGCTCGGAACAGGGGGCGCGGGGCACAGATACGCAGTATTTT. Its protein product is CASSSEQGARGTDTQYF.

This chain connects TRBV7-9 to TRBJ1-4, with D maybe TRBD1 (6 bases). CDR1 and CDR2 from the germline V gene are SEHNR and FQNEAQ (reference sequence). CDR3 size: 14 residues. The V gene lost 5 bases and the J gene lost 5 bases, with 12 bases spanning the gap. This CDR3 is CASSRGQANEKLFF. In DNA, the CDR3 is TGTGCCAGCAGCCGGGGGCAGGCCAATGAAAAACTGTTTTTT. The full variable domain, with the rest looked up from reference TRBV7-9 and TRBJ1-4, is DTGVSQNPRHKITKRGQNVTFRCDPISEHNRLYWYRQTLGQGPEFLTYFQNEAQLEKSRLLSDRFSAERPKGSFSTLEIQRTEQGDSAMYLCASSRGQANEKLFFGSGTQLSVL.

For the CDR3, the DNA is TGCGCCAGCAGCCCACTCGCCTCAACAGGGAGGTATGGCTACACCTTC. This sequence encodes CASSPLASTGRYGYTF. The chain employs TRBV5-1 and TRBJ1-2; tentatively, D is TRBD1 (6 bases). The CDR3 totals 16 residues. Trimming pared 4 bases from V and 5 bases from J, leaving 21 bases between. Germline lookup yields CDR1 SGHRS and CDR2 YFSETQ.

CDR3 amino acids: CASSLQGETQYF. The CDR3 coding sequence is TGTGCCAGCAGTTTGCAGGGCGAGACCCAGTACTTC. The chain carries TRBV28 and TRBJ2-5; TRBD1 is a possible D gene (5 bases). The CDR3 covers 12 residues. The germline CDR1 and CDR2 sequences are MDHEN and SYDVKM. With 3 bases removed from V and 5 bases from J, the gap between germline ends came to 7 bases.

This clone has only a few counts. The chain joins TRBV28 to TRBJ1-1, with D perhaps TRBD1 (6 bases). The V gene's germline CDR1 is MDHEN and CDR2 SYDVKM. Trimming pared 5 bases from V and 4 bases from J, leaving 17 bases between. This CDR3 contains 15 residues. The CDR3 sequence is CASSPGGGGITEAFF. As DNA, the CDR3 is TGTGCCAGCAGTCCAGGCGGGGGCGGAATCACTGAAGCTTTCTTT.

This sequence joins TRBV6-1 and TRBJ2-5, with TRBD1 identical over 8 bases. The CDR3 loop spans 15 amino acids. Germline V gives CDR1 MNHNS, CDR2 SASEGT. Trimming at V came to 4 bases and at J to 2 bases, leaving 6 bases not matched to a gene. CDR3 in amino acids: CASSGRDRLQETQYF. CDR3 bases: TGTGCCAGCAGTGGCCGGGACAGGTTACAAGAGACCCAGTACTTC.

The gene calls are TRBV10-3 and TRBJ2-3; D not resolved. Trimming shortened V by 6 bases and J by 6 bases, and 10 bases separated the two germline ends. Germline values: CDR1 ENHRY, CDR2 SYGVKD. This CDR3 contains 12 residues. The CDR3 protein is CAISDNWDTQYF. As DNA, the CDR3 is TGTGCCATCAGCGACAATTGGGATACGCAGTATTTT.

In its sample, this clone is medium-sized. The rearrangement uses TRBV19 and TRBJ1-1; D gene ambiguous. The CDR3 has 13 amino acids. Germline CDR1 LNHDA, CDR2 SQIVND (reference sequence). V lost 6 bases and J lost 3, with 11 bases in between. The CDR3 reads CASSRSPDTEAFF. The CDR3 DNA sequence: TGTGCCAGTAGCAGATCCCCGGACACTGAAGCTTTCTTT.

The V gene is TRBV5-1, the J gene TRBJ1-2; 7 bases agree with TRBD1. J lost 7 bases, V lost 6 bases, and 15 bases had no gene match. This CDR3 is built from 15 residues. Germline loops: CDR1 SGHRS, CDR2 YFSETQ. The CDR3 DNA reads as TGCGCCAGCAAAAGGAGCCGGGACAGTGACCGTGGCTACACCTTC. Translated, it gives CASKRSRDSDRGYTF.

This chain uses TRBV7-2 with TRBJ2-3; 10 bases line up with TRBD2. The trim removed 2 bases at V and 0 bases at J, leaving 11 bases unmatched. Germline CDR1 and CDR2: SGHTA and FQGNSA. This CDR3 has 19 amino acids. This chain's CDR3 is CASSLPRTSGATSTDTQYF. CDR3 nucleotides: TGTGCCAGCAGCTTACCCCGGACTAGCGGTGCCACTAGCACAGATACGCAGTATTTT.

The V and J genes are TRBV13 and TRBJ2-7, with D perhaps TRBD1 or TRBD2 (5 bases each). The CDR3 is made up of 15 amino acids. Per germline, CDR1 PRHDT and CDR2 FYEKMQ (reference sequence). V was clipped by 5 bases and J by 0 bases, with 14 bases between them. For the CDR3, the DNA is TGTGCCAGCAGCCCGGGACCGCCAAACTCCTACGAGCAGTACTTC. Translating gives CASSPGPPNSYEQYF.

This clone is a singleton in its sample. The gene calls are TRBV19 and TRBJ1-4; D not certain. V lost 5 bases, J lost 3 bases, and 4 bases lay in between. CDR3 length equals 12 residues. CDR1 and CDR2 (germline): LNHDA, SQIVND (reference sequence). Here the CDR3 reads CASSDPNEKLFF. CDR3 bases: TGTGCCAGTAGTGATCCTAATGAAAAACTGTTTTTT.

The CDR3 protein is CASSVGVSGNTIYF. CDR3 nucleotide sequence: TGTGCCAGCAGCGTTGGGGTCTCTGGAAACACCATATATTTT. V usage is TRBV13 and J usage is TRBJ1-3; D ambiguous. The CDR3 extends over 14 amino acids. CDR1 and CDR2 from the germline V gene are PRHDT and FYEKMQ (reference sequence). V lost 5 bases and J lost 0, with 8 bases in between.

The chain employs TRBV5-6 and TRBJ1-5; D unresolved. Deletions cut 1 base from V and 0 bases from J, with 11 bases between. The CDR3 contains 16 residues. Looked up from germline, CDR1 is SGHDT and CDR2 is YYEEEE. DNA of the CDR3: TGTGCCAGCAGCTTGTGGAACCTCAATAGCAATCAGCCCCAGCATTTT. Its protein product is CASSLWNLNSNQPQHF.

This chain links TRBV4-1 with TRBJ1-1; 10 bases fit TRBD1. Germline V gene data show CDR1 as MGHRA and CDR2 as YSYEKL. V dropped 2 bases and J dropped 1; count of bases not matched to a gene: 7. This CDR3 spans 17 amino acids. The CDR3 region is CASSQTPGQGQNTEAFF. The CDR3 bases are TGCGCCAGCAGCCAAACACCGGGACAGGGGCAGAACACTGAAGCTTTCTTT.

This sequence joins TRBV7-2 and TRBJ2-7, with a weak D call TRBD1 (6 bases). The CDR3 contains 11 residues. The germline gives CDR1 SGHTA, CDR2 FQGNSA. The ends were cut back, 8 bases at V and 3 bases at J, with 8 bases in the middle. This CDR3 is CASGGSYEQYF. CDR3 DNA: TGTGCCAGCGGGGGCAGCTACGAGCAGTACTTC. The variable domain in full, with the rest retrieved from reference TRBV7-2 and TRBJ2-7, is GAGVSQSPSNKVTEKGKDVELRCDPISGHTALYWYRQSLGQGLEFLIYFQGNSAPDKSGLPSDRFSAERTGGSVSTLTIQRTQQEDSAVYLCASGGSYEQYFGPGTRLTVT.

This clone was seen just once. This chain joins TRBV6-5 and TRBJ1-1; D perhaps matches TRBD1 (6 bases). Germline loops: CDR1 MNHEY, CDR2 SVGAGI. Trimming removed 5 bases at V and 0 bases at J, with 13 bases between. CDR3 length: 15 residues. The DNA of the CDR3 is TGTGCCAGCAGTCCGGACAGTCGCTTGAACACTGAAGCTTTCTTT. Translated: CASSPDSRLNTEAFF.

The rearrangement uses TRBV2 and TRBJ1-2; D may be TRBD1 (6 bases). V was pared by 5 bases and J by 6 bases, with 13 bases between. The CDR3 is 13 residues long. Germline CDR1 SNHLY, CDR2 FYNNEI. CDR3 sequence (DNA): TGTGCCAGCAGTCGAACAGGGATGGATGGCTACACCTTC. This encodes CASSRTGMDGYTF.

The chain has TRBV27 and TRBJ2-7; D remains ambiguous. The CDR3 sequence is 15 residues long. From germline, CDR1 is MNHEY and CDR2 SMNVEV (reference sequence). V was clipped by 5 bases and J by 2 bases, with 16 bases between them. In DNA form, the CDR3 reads TGTGCCAGCAGTCCACATGAAGATGCAACCTACGAGCAGTACTTC. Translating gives CASSPHEDATYEQYF.

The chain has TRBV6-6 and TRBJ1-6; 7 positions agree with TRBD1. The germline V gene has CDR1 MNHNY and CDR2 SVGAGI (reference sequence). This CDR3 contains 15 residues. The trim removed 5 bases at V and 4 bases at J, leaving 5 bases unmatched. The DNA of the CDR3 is TGTGCCAGCAGTGGGGGACAGTTATATAATTCACCCCTCCACTTT. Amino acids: CASSGGQLYNSPLHF.

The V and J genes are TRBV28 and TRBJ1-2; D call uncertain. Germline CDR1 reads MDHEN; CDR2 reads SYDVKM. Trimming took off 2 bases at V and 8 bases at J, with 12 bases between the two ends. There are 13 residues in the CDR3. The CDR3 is CASSLQNARGYTF. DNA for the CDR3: TGTGCCAGCAGTTTACAGAACGCCCGCGGCTACACCTTC.

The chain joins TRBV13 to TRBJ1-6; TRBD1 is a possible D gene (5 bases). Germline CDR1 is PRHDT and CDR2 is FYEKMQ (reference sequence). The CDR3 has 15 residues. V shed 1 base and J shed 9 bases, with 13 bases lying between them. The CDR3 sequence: CASSLAGTPTSPLHF. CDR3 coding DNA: TGTGCCAGCAGCTTAGCTGGGACCCCTACTTCACCCCTCCACTTT.

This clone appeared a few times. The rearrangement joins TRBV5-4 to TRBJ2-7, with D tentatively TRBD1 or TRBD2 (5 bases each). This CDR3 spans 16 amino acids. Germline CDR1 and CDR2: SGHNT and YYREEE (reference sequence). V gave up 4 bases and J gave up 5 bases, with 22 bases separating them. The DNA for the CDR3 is TGTGCCAGCAGCCCCGAGGGGTGGAGGATCGGTGACGAGCAGTACTTC. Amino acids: CASSPEGWRIGDEQYF.

The CDR3 loop is CASSPTPTYEQYF. The CDR3 DNA is TGTGCCAGCAGCCCGACACCGACCTACGAGCAGTACTTC. The gene calls are TRBV5-4 and TRBJ2-7; no definite D call. V shed 4 bases and J shed 2 bases, with 10 bases lying between them. Germline V gene lookup returns CDR1 SGHNT and CDR2 YYREEE (reference sequence). The CDR3 runs 13 residues.

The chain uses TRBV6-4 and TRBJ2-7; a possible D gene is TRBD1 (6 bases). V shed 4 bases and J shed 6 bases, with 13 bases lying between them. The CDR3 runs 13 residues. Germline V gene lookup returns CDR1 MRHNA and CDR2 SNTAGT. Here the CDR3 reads CASSVLQGTEQYF. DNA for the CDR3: TGTGCCAGCAGTGTCCTCCAGGGGACCGAGCAGTACTTC.